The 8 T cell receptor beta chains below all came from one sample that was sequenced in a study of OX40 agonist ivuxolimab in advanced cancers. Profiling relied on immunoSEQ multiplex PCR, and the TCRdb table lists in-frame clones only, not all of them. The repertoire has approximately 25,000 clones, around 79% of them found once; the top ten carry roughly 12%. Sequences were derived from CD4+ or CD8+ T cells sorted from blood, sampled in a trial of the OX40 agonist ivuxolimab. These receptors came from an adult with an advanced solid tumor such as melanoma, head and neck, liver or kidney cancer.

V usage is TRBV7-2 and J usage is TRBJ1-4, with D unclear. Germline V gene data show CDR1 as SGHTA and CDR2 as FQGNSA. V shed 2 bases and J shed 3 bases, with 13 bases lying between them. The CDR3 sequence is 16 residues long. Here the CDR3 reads CASSLIPFLANEKLFF. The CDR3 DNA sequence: TGTGCCAGCAGCTTAATCCCCTTTTTAGCTAATGAAAAACTGTTTTTT.

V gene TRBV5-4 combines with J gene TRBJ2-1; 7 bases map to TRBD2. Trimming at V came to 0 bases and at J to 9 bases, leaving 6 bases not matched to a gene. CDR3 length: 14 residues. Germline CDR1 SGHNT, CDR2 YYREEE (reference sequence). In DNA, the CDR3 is TGTGCCAGCAGCTTGGGGGGGGGAGAAATTGAGCAGTTCTTC. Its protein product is CASSLGGGEIEQFF.

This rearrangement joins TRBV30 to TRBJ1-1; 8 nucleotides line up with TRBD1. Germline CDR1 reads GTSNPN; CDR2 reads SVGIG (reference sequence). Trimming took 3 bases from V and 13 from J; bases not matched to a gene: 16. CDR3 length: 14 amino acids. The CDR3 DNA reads TGTGCCTGGAGCCTCCGGACAGGGTCGCACTTAGTTTTCTTT. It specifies CAWSLRTGSHLVFF.

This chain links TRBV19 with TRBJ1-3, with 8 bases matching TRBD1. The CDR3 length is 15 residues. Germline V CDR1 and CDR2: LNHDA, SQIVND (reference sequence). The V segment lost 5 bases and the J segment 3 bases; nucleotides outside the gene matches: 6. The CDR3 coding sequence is TGTGCCAGTAGTGGACAGGGTGAGGTTGGAAACACCATATATTTT. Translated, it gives CASSGQGEVGNTIYF.

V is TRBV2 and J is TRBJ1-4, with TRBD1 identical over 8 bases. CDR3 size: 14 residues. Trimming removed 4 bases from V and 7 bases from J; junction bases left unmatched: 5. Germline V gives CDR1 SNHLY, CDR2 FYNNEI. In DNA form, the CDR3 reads TGTGCCAGCAGTGTCAACAGGGGGAGTGAAAAACTGTTTTTT. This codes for CASSVNRGSEKLFF.

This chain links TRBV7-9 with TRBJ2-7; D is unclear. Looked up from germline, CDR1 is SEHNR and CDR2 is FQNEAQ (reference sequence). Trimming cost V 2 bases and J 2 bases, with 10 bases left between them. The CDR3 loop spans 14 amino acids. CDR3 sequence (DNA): TGTGCCAGCAGCTTACCGGAAACTACCTACGAGCAGTACTTC. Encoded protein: CASSLPETTYEQYF.

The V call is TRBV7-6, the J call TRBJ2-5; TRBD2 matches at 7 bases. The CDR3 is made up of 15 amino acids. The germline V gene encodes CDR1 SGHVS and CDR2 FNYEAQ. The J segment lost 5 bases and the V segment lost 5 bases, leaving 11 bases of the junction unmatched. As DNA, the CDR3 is TGTGCCAGCAGCCGCCAACGGCTCGGGGGGGAGACCCAGTACTTC. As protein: CASSRQRLGGETQYF.

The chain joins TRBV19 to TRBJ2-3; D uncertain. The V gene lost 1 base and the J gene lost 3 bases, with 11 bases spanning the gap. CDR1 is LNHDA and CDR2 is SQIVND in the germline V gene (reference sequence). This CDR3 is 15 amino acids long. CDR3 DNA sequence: TGTGCCAGTAGTATAGGGGTCCTGGGAACAGATACGCAGTATTTT. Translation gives CASSIGVLGTDTQYF.